This TCR beta chain was sequenced for a study of tumor-infiltrating lymphocytes in primary liver carcinoma. Study-wide findings and caveats: Merely some 8-24% of top clones spanned all five tumor regions. Tumor-blood pairs (like tumor-adjacent pairs) overlapped less than tumor region pairs did.

Remarks on this clonotype: Its antigen remains unknown. Relative to the germline gene, one junction end is altered; a read error may explain this.

The researchers produced TCR beta cDNA from about 510 ng total RNA with a constant-region primer. Libraries covering TCR beta were generated through three nested multiplex PCR rounds (using a slightly modified ARM-PCR). The study ran its first two PCR rounds for about 11 cycles each, using TRBV1-TRBV30 forward primers and a C-beta reverse primer. One entry per CDR3 protein, called by TCRdb with MiXCR from the multiplex PCR reads. Among some 51,000 distinct CDR3 sequences, 70% to 80% were seen once, and the ten largest hold 25% to 30%. Co-extraction yielded RNA and DNA from 20-30 mg of unsorted bulk tissue. The CDR3 is 13 amino acids. Germline values: CDR1 SQVTM, CDR2 ANQGSEA.

The sequenced sample consisted of liver tumor tissue from sampling region 3. The subset here: tumor region T3, left-lateral pole. This chain uses TRBV29-1 with TRBJ1-5; perhaps TRBD1 as D (6 bases). The TCR was taken from a man aged 35 to 55 with primary liver carcinoma and hepatitis B virus infection. Here the CDR3 reads CSVAGVGNQPQQF. Here the CDR3 DNA reads TGCAGCGTGGCAGGGGTGGGCAATCAGCCCCAGCAATTT.